Below, 24 T cell receptor beta chains from the same sample are listed, as sequenced in a study of T cell responses to AZD1222 COVID-19 vaccine. The protocol was immunoSEQ multiplex PCR, while the TCRdb copy is restricted to in-frame clones and leaves out a portion. The sample contains under 100,000 clones, roughly 85% of which appear only once. The specimen comprised peripheral blood, sampled 28 days after the second AZD1222 dose. The source is an adult who received the AZD1222 COVID-19 vaccine.

V gene TRBV3-1 (or the pseudogene TRBV3-2) combines with J gene TRBJ2-2; D is perhaps TRBD1 (6 bases). With 3 bases removed from V and 4 bases from J, the gap between germline ends came to 15 bases. The CDR3 consists of 16 residues. Germline assignment: CDR1 LGHDT and CDR2 YNNKEL (reference sequence). CDR3 nucleotide sequence: TGTGCCAGCAGCCATGTTCAGGGGCGGAGCACCGGGGAGCTGTTTTTT. Protein: CASSHVQGRSTGELFF.

V gene TRBV27 combines with J gene TRBJ1-1; D ambiguous. Trimming left V 4 bases short and J 1 base short, with 7 bases between. This CDR3 is built from 13 residues. Germline V gives CDR1 MNHEY, CDR2 SMNVEV (reference sequence). CDR3 in DNA: TGTGCCAGCAGTTATAAGGGGAACACTGAAGCTTTCTTT. Translation gives CASSYKGNTEAFF.

The rearrangement uses TRBV11-2 and TRBJ2-4; 9 bases fit TRBD2. The CDR3 is 16 amino acids. CDR1 and CDR2 from the germline V gene are SGHAT and FQNNGV. V shed 3 bases, J shed 6 bases, and the junction held 9 bases outside the gene matches. CDR3 sequence (DNA): TGTGCCAGCAGCTTGTGGACTAGCGTGGGATCAAACATTCAGTACTTC. This translates into CASSLWTSVGSNIQYF.

The gene calls are TRBV5-1 and TRBJ1-1; D is possibly TRBD1 (6 bases). The CDR3 runs to 14 residues. CDR1 is SGHRS and CDR2 is YFSETQ in the germline V gene. Trimming took 3 bases from V and 1 from J, leaving 10 bases between them. The CDR3 reads CASSSGQPNTEAFF. CDR3 nucleotide sequence: TGCGCCAGCAGCTCCGGACAGCCGAACACTGAAGCTTTCTTT.

The gene calls are TRBV28 and TRBJ2-1; the match to TRBD1 covers 7 bases. V dropped 6 bases and J dropped 2; count of bases not matched to a gene: 7. The CDR3 has 15 residues. Germline V gene sequence: CDR1 MDHEN, CDR2 SYDVKM. The CDR3, as DNA: TGTGCCAGCAGGCCATACAGGGGACCCTACAATGAGCAGTTCTTC. Protein: CASRPYRGPYNEQFF.

The chain links TRBV28 to TRBJ1-2; D is unresolved. The V end was cut by 8 bases, the J end by 0 bases, with 16 bases between. Germline values: CDR1 MDHEN, CDR2 SYDVKM. The CDR3 loop spans 15 amino acids. CDR3 region: CASRSGSWANYGYTF. CDR3 DNA: TGTGCCAGCCGGTCGGGCAGCTGGGCTAACTATGGCTACACCTTC.

This chain connects TRBV27 to TRBJ1-2; the D gene is possibly TRBD1 (6 bases). The V gene lost 0 bases and the J gene lost 4 bases, with 15 bases spanning the gap. The germline V gene encodes CDR1 MNHEY and CDR2 SMNVEV (reference sequence). The CDR3 contains 16 residues. The CDR3 DNA reads TGTGCCAGCAGTTTATCGACGGACAGTTTGCTCTATGGCTACACCTTC. It translates to CASSLSTDSLLYGYTF.

The chain couples TRBV7-2 to TRBJ1-3; 11 bases are shared with TRBD1. V was clipped by 4 bases and J by 4 bases; unmatched bases: 6. Looked up from germline, CDR1 is SGHTA and CDR2 is FQGNSA. The CDR3 consists of 16 residues. The CDR3 nucleotides read TGTGCCAGCAGCTATGGACAGGGGGCAGGGGGAAACACCATATATTTT. It translates to CASSYGQGAGGNTIYF.

J is TRBJ2-1 and V is TRBV4-2, with D possibly matching TRBD1 (5 bases). This CDR3 is built from 13 residues. V shed 4 bases and J shed 6 bases, with 10 bases lying between them. Germline CDR1 reads LGHNA; CDR2 reads YNFKEQ. DNA for the CDR3: TGTGCCAGCAGCCCACCAGGGTCCAATGAGCAGTTCTTC. Translating it yields CASSPPGSNEQFF.

V and J are TRBV18 and TRBJ1-5; D gene ambiguous. In germline, CDR1 is KGHSH, CDR2 LQKENI. Trimming took off 1 base at V and 6 bases at J, with 13 bases between the two ends. The CDR3 sequence is 15 residues long. The CDR3 loop is CASSPLSGPLQPQHF. The CDR3 DNA is TGTGCCAGCTCACCACTATCTGGACCCCTTCAGCCCCAGCATTTT.

This clone has more than one count but fewer than ten. This chain connects TRBV5-5 to TRBJ2-2; 8 nucleotides line up with TRBD1. Per the germline V gene, CDR1 is SGHKS and CDR2 is YYEKEE (reference sequence). V lost 4 bases and J lost 0; bases outside the gene matches: 2. This CDR3 comprises 15 residues. CDR3 sequence: CASSVRGPNTGELFF. The CDR3 DNA reads as TGTGCCAGCAGCGTCAGGGGGCCGAACACCGGGGAGCTGTTTTTT. The full variable domain, completed using reference TRBV5-5 and TRBJ2-2, is DAGVTQSPTHLIKTRGQQVTLRCSPISGHKSVSWYQQVLGQGPQFIFQYYEKEERGRGNFPDRFSARQFPNYSSELNVNALLLGDSALYLCASSVRGPNTGELFFGEGSRLTVL.

Only a few counts were recorded for this clone. The chain has TRBV12-3 or TRBV12-4 and TRBJ1-2, with D unclear. Trimming took off 8 bases at V and 4 bases at J, with 14 bases between the two ends. This CDR3 has 13 residues. The CDR3 bases are TGTGCCAGCGCATTGAGGATCCGCTATGGCTACACCTTC. This codes for CASALRIRYGYTF.

The chain employs TRBV30 and TRBJ1-5; 12 bases are shared with TRBD1. Germline loops: CDR1 GTSNPN, CDR2 SVGIG (reference sequence). The CDR3 totals 12 residues. The trim removed 5 bases at V and 7 bases at J, leaving 0 bases unmatched. The CDR3 bases are TGTGCCTGGGGGACAGGGGGCCAGCCCCAGCATTTT. Its protein is CAWGTGGQPQHF.

V usage is TRBV9 and J usage is TRBJ2-7; the D gene could be TRBD1 or TRBD2 (5 bases each). This CDR3 has 19 residues. V was cut by 0 bases and J by 0 bases, with 22 bases left in between. Germline-derived CDR1 and CDR2 are SGDLS and YYNGEE. The CDR3 loop reads CASSVDGASAPRSSYEQYF. The CDR3 DNA reads as TGTGCCAGCAGCGTAGACGGGGCCAGCGCACCCAGGAGCTCCTACGAGCAGTACTTC.

There are many counts of this clone. The V gene is TRBV18, the J gene TRBJ2-1; D gene uncertain. Germline V gives CDR1 KGHSH, CDR2 LQKENI. V gave up 3 bases and J gave up 4 bases, with 7 bases separating them. The CDR3 consists of 13 residues. The CDR3 DNA sequence: TGTGCCAGCTCACCTTTGATTTACAATGAGCAGTTCTTC. Protein: CASSPLIYNEQFF.

This rearrangement joins TRBV6-5 to TRBJ2-7; 7 positions agree with TRBD1. CDR1 MNHEY and CDR2 SVGAGI come from the germline V gene. The junction had 4 bases not matched to a gene; V was cut back by 5 bases and J by 3 bases. The CDR3 spans 13 residues. CDR3 region: CASSLTGDYEQYF. The CDR3 nucleotides are TGTGCCAGCAGTCTCACAGGGGACTACGAGCAGTACTTC.

The rearrangement uses TRBV7-2 and TRBJ1-1, with a weak D call TRBD1 (5 bases). The CDR3 runs to 14 residues. Germline values: CDR1 SGHTA, CDR2 FQGNSA. V was pared by 6 bases and J by 5 bases, with 16 bases between. The CDR3 spells CASRLRQGETEAFF. CDR3 bases: TGTGCCAGCAGACTAAGGCAGGGTGAGACTGAAGCTTTCTTT.

The V gene is TRBV6-2 or TRBV6-3, the J gene TRBJ1-3, with unresolved D. V was cut by 6 bases and J by 1 base, with 7 bases left in between. CDR1 MNHEY and CDR2 SVGEGT come from the germline V gene. The length of the CDR3 is 13 residues. The CDR3 DNA sequence: TGTGCCAGCAGCCAAGGATCTGGAAACACCATATATTTT. Residues: CASSQGSGNTIYF.

This chain uses TRBV27 with TRBJ1-5; TRBD1 agrees at 10 bases. With 3 bases clipped from V and 1 base from J, the junction kept 12 bases outside the gene matches. Per germline, CDR1 MNHEY and CDR2 SMNVEV (reference sequence). This CDR3 region has 19 residues. The CDR3 spells CASSLGAGQGPGSNQPQHF. The CDR3, as DNA: TGTGCCAGCAGTTTGGGGGCGGGACAGGGGCCTGGGAGCAATCAGCCCCAGCATTTT.

In its sample, this clone was seen once. The CDR3 DNA follows: TGTGCCAGCAGCTTAGTTACGGGAGTTGGAACAGATACGCAGTATTTT. Its translation: CASSLVTGVGTDTQYF. The chain is built from TRBV7-2 and TRBJ2-3, with D perhaps TRBD2 (6 bases). The V and J ends lost 1 base and 3 bases respectively, with 14 bases between them. This CDR3 is 16 amino acids long. Germline CDR1 and CDR2: SGHTA and FQGNSA.

V gene TRBV11-3 combines with J gene TRBJ2-7; TRBD2 matches 9 bases. V gave up 7 bases and J gave up 2 bases; unmatched junction bases: 12. This CDR3 is built from 16 residues. Germline V gene lookup returns CDR1 SGHNT and CDR2 YENEEA. CDR3 in amino acids: CASNFGTSKNAYEQYF. The CDR3, as DNA: TGTGCCAGCAACTTCGGGACTAGCAAGAACGCCTACGAGCAGTACTTC.

V and J are TRBV19 and TRBJ1-5, with a weak D call TRBD1 (6 bases). V dropped 4 bases and J dropped 7 bases, with 11 bases sitting between them. From germline, CDR1 is LNHDA and CDR2 SQIVND (reference sequence). The CDR3 has 13 amino acids. Here the CDR3 reads CASSSTGKQPQHF. CDR3 sequence (DNA): TGTGCCAGTAGTAGCACAGGGAAACAGCCCCAGCATTTT.

A single count supports this clone. The chain links TRBV30 to TRBJ2-7; 12 bases match TRBD1. The CDR3 has 14 residues. V gave up 2 bases and J gave up 6 bases; unmatched junction bases: 5. Germline assignment: CDR1 GTSNPN and CDR2 SVGIG (reference sequence). This CDR3 reads CAWSPGQGAFEQYV. CDR3 sequence (DNA): TGTGCCTGGAGTCCGGGACAGGGGGCTTTCGAGCAGTACGTC.

The chain employs TRBV24-1 and TRBJ1-2; D is ambiguous. Trimming pared 5 bases from V and 4 bases from J, leaving 16 bases between. Looked up from germline, CDR1 is KGHDR and CDR2 is SFDVKD. The CDR3 is made up of 15 amino acids. CDR3 amino acids: CATSAPEADSYGYTF. The CDR3 bases are TGTGCCACCAGTGCCCCCGAAGCGGACTCCTATGGCTACACCTTC.